One sample yielded the 14 T cell receptor beta chains listed below, sequenced in a study of blood T cell repertoires in COVID-19. Sequencing was performed with immunoSEQ multiplex PCR; in TCRdb, only in-frame clones are kept and a portion is missing. The sample has about 70,000 clones; 75% to 85% are singletons. Source material: peripheral blood. The receptors shown here come from a woman aged 70-85 years with acute or convalescent COVID-19.

The V call is TRBV19, the J call TRBJ1-2; TRBD1 aligns across 7 bases. Germline CDR1 is LNHDA and CDR2 is SQIVND (reference sequence). This CDR3 comprises 15 residues. V trimming: 5 bases; J trimming: 2 bases; junction bases outside the gene matches: 8. The CDR3 spells CASSQVAGQNYGYTF. The DNA for the CDR3 is TGTGCCAGTAGTCAAGTTGCGGGACAGAACTATGGCTACACCTTC. Supplemented by reference TRBV19 and TRBJ1-2, the full variable domain reads DGGITQSPKYLFRKEGQNVTLSCEQNLNHDAMYWYRQDPGQGLRLIYYSQIVNDFQKGDIAEGYSVSREKKESFPLTVTSAQKNPTAFYLCASSQVAGQNYGYTFGSGTRLTVV.

The chain employs TRBV19 and TRBJ2-7, with unresolved D. Trimming cost V 5 bases and J 3 bases, with 14 bases left between them. The CDR3 loop spans 14 amino acids. The germline V gene has CDR1 LNHDA and CDR2 SQIVND (reference sequence). The CDR3 here is CASSGSTTFYEQYF. The CDR3 DNA sequence: TGTGCCAGTAGTGGGTCGACAACGTTCTACGAGCAGTACTTC.

The rearrangement joins TRBV7-9 to TRBJ2-7; D call uncertain. V lost 5 bases and J 0 bases, leaving 17 bases between the germline ends. The CDR3 contains 16 residues. CDR1 is SEHNR, CDR2 FQNEAQ, per germline (reference sequence). DNA for the CDR3: TGTGCCAGCAGCCCCCCCCACTACCTTTCCTCCTACGAGCAGTACTTC. It codes for CASSPPHYLSSYEQYF.

This clone has only one observation. The gene calls are TRBV5-5 and TRBJ2-1, with D perhaps TRBD2 (6 bases). V gave up 1 base and J gave up 0 bases, with 11 bases separating them. Per germline, CDR1 SGHKS and CDR2 YYEKEE (reference sequence). The CDR3 is made up of 16 amino acids. This CDR3 reads CASSLTAGSSYNEQFF. In DNA form, the CDR3 reads TGTGCCAGCAGCTTGACTGCCGGGAGCTCCTACAATGAGCAGTTCTTC.

The rearrangement uses TRBV29-1 and TRBJ2-3; D uncertain. From germline, CDR1 is SQVTM and CDR2 ANQGSEA. This CDR3 comprises 11 residues. V gave up 7 bases and J gave up 3 bases, with 8 bases separating them. This CDR3 is CSGGPTDTQYF. In nucleotides, the CDR3 is TGCAGCGGTGGCCCTACAGATACGCAGTATTTT.

CDR3 loop: CASTLGGGRGQYF. Here the CDR3 DNA reads TGTGCCAGCACCCTCGGGGGAGGGAGAGGGCAGTACTTC. The chain employs TRBV28 and TRBJ2-7; 7 bases line up with TRBD2. The length of the CDR3 is 13 residues. V dropped 7 bases and J dropped 9; count of bases not matched to a gene: 12. The germline CDR1 and CDR2 sequences are MDHEN and SYDVKM.

The chain links TRBV7-8 to TRBJ1-5; 9 bases are shared with TRBD1. CDR1 SGHVS and CDR2 FQNEAQ come from the germline V gene. CDR3 length: 16 residues. V was pared by 3 bases and J by 0 bases, with 3 bases of the junction left unmatched. Written as DNA, the CDR3 is TGTGCCAGCAGCTTTGGACAGGGGTTTAGCAATCAGCCCCAGCATTTT. Amino acid sequence: CASSFGQGFSNQPQHF.

V and J are TRBV27 and TRBJ1-5, with D unclear. Germline V lookup: CDR1 MNHEY, CDR2 SMNVEV (reference sequence). This CDR3 is 15 amino acids long. V dropped 2 bases and J dropped 6 bases, with 14 bases sitting between them. The chain's CDR3 is CASSLGGQTFQPQHF. The CDR3 nucleotides read TGTGCCAGCAGTTTAGGCGGGCAGACTTTTCAGCCCCAGCATTTT.

The V and J genes are TRBV27 and TRBJ2-7; TRBD2 agrees at 11 bases. There are 16 residues in the CDR3. CDR1 MNHEY and CDR2 SMNVEV come from the germline V gene (reference sequence). After removal of 2 bases from V and 5 bases from J, the junction contained 8 bases not matched to a gene. CDR3 DNA sequence: TGTGCCAGCAGTTTAGTAATAGCGGGAGGGCCCCACGAGCAGTACTTC. This encodes CASSLVIAGGPHEQYF.

The count of this clone is one. The chain couples TRBV3-1 (or the pseudogene TRBV3-2) to TRBJ2-7, with 8 positions matching TRBD2. This CDR3 has 15 amino acids. The germline CDR1 and CDR2 sequences are LGHDT and YNNKEL (reference sequence). Germline trimming cut 1 base from V and 6 bases from J; bases unmatched to any gene: 8. Here the CDR3 reads CASSQVGTRSGEQYF. CDR3 DNA: TGTGCCAGCAGCCAAGTAGGGACTAGATCGGGCGAGCAGTACTTC.

The genes are TRBV21-1 and TRBJ2-7; the D call TRBD1 from the table was never checked on the DNA. TRBV21-1 constitutes a pseudogene. This CDR3 is built from 14 residues. CDR3 loop: CASEVRDSTYEQYF. In DNA form, the CDR3 reads TGTGCCAGCGAGGTCCGGGACAGCACCTACGAGCAGTACTTC.

The chain employs TRBV6-5 and TRBJ1-6; TRBD1 matches at 7 bases. Germline trimming cut 0 bases from V and 7 bases from J; bases unmatched to any gene: 3. CDR1 is MNHEY, CDR2 SVGAGI, per germline. CDR3 length equals 15 residues. In DNA form, the CDR3 reads TGTGCCAGCAGTTACTCGACAGGGCTCAATTCACCCCTCCACTTT. Translated, it gives CASSYSTGLNSPLHF.

This clone turned up a few times. The chain has TRBV9 and TRBJ2-7, with D unresolved. The germline V gene has CDR1 SGDLS and CDR2 YYNGEE. The CDR3 runs to 14 residues. Trimming took off 0 bases at V and 2 bases at J, with 9 bases between the two ends. The CDR3: CASSVGRFPYEQYF. The CDR3 DNA sequence: TGTGCCAGCAGCGTAGGTCGGTTTCCCTACGAGCAGTACTTC. The entire variable domain, with the rest obtained from reference TRBV9 and TRBJ2-7, is as follows: DSGVTQTPKHLITATGQRVTLRCSPRSGDLSVYWYQQSLDQGLQFLIQYYNGEERAKGNILERFSAQQFPDLHSELNLSSLELGDSALYFCASSVGRFPYEQYFGPGTRLTVT.

V and J are TRBV5-4 and TRBJ2-7, with 12 bases aligning to TRBD2. CDR1 and CDR2 (germline): SGHNT, YYREEE (reference sequence). The CDR3 runs to 15 residues. Losses at the gene ends were 5 bases for V and 2 bases for J; bases not matched to a gene: 5. The CDR3 nucleotides are TGTGCCAGCAGAGCTGGACTAGCGGGAACCTACGAGCAGTACTTC. It codes for CASRAGLAGTYEQYF.